A selection of T cell receptor beta chains follows, all from one sample in a study of blood T cell repertoires in COVID-19. Sequencing used immunoSEQ multiplex PCR; TCRdb keeps in-frame clones, though not all of them. The repertoire holds just over 300,000 clones, with roughly 87% as singletons. Sequenced material: peripheral blood. The receptors stem from a man in his late teens or twenties with active or convalescent COVID-19. Both conserved end residues are part of each CDR3. The D gene is left open where the match is weak. Clone size is not always given. Where it is, it says once, few, many or a class for expanded clones.

d_call: TRBD1
clone_size: NA
j_call: TRBJ2-7
v_call: TRBV4-1
cdr3_nt: TGCGCCAGCAGCCATGGGACAGGGGTCTCCTACGAGCAGTACTTC
cdr3_aa: CASSHGTGVSYEQYF

d_call: NA
clone_size: once
j_call: TRBJ2-1
v_call: TRBV28
cdr3_nt: TGTGCCAGCAGTAGAGGACAGCAGCAGTTCTTC
cdr3_aa: CASSRGQQQFF

d_call: NA
clone_size: NA
j_call: TRBJ2-1
v_call: TRBV9
cdr3_nt: TGTGCCAGCAGCGTAGGGACCGCGGGGAATGAGCAGTTCTTC
cdr3_aa: CASSVGTAGNEQFF

d_call: NA
clone_size: NA
j_call: TRBJ1-2
v_call: TRBV12-3/TRBV12-4
cdr3_nt: TGTGCCAGCAGTTTGCGGGACAACTATGGCTACACCTTC
cdr3_aa: CASSLRDNYGYTF

d_call: TRBD2
clone_size: NA
j_call: TRBJ2-3
v_call: TRBV7-9
cdr3_nt: TGTGCCAGCAGCTTAGGACTAGCGGGTCGCACAGATACGCAGTATTTT
cdr3_aa: CASSLGLAGRTDTQYF

d_call: TRBD1
clone_size: once
j_call: TRBJ2-4
v_call: TRBV28
cdr3_nt: TGTGCCAGCAGTTGGGGACAGGGGGTAGCCAAAAACATTCAGTACTTC
cdr3_aa: CASSWGQGVAKNIQYF

d_call: NA
clone_size: NA
j_call: TRBJ2-3
v_call: TRBV7-2
cdr3_nt: TGTGCCAGCAGCTCATTTAGGGGGGGCATAGCAGATACGCAGTATTTT
cdr3_aa: CASSSFRGGIADTQYF

d_call: TRBD1
clone_size: NA
j_call: TRBJ2-1
v_call: TRBV28
cdr3_nt: TGTGCCAGCAGTTTAGCAGGGACAGGGAGTCACAATGAGCAGTTCTTC
cdr3_aa: CASSLAGTGSHNEQFF

d_call: NA
clone_size: NA
j_call: TRBJ2-4
v_call: TRBV28
cdr3_nt: TGTGCCAGCAGTTTCGGACGCGGGGACAAAAACATTCAGTACTTC
cdr3_aa: CASSFGRGDKNIQYF

d_call: NA
clone_size: once
j_call: TRBJ2-2
v_call: TRBV27
cdr3_nt: TGTGCCAGCGGATCACTACCTAACACCGGGGAGCTGTTTTTT
cdr3_aa: CASGSLPNTGELFF

d_call: TRBD1
clone_size: NA
j_call: TRBJ2-7
v_call: TRBV7-9
cdr3_nt: TGTGCCAGCAGCCCCCGCGAAGGACAGGGGACCTACGAGCAGTACTTC
cdr3_aa: CASSPREGQGTYEQYF

d_call: NA
clone_size: NA
j_call: TRBJ1-2
v_call: TRBV7-9
cdr3_nt: TGTGCCAGCTCGGATGGAGGGTCTGGCTACACCTTC
cdr3_aa: CASSDGGSGYTF

d_call: NA
clone_size: NA
j_call: TRBJ2-1
v_call: TRBV4-3
cdr3_nt: TGCGCCAGCAGCCCACAACCGGGGAGATCCTACAATGAGCAGTTCTTC
cdr3_aa: CASSPQPGRSYNEQFF

d_call: TRBD2
clone_size: NA
j_call: TRBJ2-1
v_call: TRBV3-1/TRBV3-2
cdr3_nt: TGTGCCAGCAGCCCTACGGGTAGCGGGAACGACAATGAGCAGTTCTTC
cdr3_aa: CASSPTGSGNDNEQFF

d_call: NA
clone_size: once
j_call: TRBJ2-1
v_call: TRBV27
cdr3_nt: TGTGCCAGCAGTTCCTCGTCCTCCTACAATGAGCAGTTCTTC
cdr3_aa: CASSSSSSYNEQFF

d_call: TRBD1
clone_size: NA
j_call: TRBJ1-4
v_call: TRBV6-2/TRBV6-3
cdr3_nt: TGTGCCAGCAGTTACCTCGGACAGGGGGATCCACGGTTTAATGAAAAACTGTTTTTT
cdr3_aa: CASSYLGQGDPRFNEKLFF

d_call: NA
clone_size: few
j_call: TRBJ2-7
v_call: TRBV28
cdr3_nt: TGTGCCAGCAGTCCTGACAGGTCCTACGAGCAGTACTTC
cdr3_aa: CASSPDRSYEQYF

d_call: TRBD1
clone_size: NA
j_call: TRBJ2-2
v_call: TRBV6-6
cdr3_nt: TGTGCCAGCAATGACAGGGTCCCGACCACCGGGGAGCTGTTTTTT
cdr3_aa: CASNDRVPTTGELFF

d_call: TRBD1
clone_size: NA
j_call: TRBJ2-4
v_call: TRBV7-9
cdr3_nt: TGTGCCAGCAGCTATCGGGACAGGCGCTTGCAAAACATTCAGTACTTC
cdr3_aa: CASSYRDRRLQNIQYF

d_call: NA
clone_size: NA
j_call: TRBJ2-7
v_call: TRBV3-1/TRBV3-2
cdr3_nt: TGTGCCAGCAGCCAAGGGCTGACAGTTAGGTACGAGCAGTACTTC
cdr3_aa: CASSQGLTVRYEQYF

d_call: NA
clone_size: once
j_call: TRBJ2-3
v_call: TRBV15
cdr3_nt: TGTGCCACCAGCTCCCACTACACAGATACGCAGTATTTT
cdr3_aa: CATSSHYTDTQYF

d_call: TRBD1
clone_size: NA
j_call: TRBJ2-7
v_call: TRBV28
cdr3_nt: TGTGCCAGCAGGTCACCCGGGACAGGGTCCTACGAGCAGTACTTC
cdr3_aa: CASRSPGTGSYEQYF

d_call: NA
clone_size: NA
j_call: TRBJ2-7
v_call: TRBV6-7
cdr3_nt: TGTGCCAGCACGCGACAGCTCTACGAGCAGTACTTC
cdr3_aa: CASTRQLYEQYF

d_call: TRBD1
clone_size: few
j_call: TRBJ1-2
v_call: TRBV7-2
cdr3_nt: TGTGCCAGCAGCTTGGACAGGGGAGGGGGCTACACCTTC
cdr3_aa: CASSLDRGGGYTF

d_call: NA
clone_size: NA
j_call: TRBJ1-5
v_call: TRBV28
cdr3_nt: TGTGCCAGCAGTTTATTCCCCCAACCCCAGCATTTT
cdr3_aa: CASSLFPQPQHF

d_call: NA
clone_size: NA
j_call: TRBJ1-4
v_call: TRBV28
cdr3_nt: TGTGCCAGCAGCACCCCCGCAGGCCATCCTAATGAAAAACTGTTTTTT
cdr3_aa: CASSTPAGHPNEKLFF

d_call: NA
clone_size: NA
j_call: TRBJ1-4
v_call: TRBV4-1
cdr3_nt: TGCGCCAGCAGCCAAGTCCTGAGGGAAAAACTGTTTTTT
cdr3_aa: CASSQVLREKLFF

d_call: NA
clone_size: NA
j_call: TRBJ2-2
v_call: TRBV6-4
cdr3_nt: TGTGCCAGCCCTAGTGAACCACCGAACACCGGGGAGCTGTTTTTT
cdr3_aa: CASPSEPPNTGELFF

d_call: TRBD1
clone_size: NA
j_call: TRBJ2-2
v_call: TRBV11-3
cdr3_nt: TGTGCCAGCAGTAGGGACAGCTCCGGGGAGCTGTTTTTT
cdr3_aa: CASSRDSSGELFF

d_call: NA
clone_size: NA
j_call: TRBJ1-1
v_call: TRBV14
cdr3_nt: TGTGCCAGCAGCCAAGGGCGCAGGGTGGTTGATGAAGCTTTCTTT
cdr3_aa: CASSQGRRVVDEAFF

d_call: NA
clone_size: NA
j_call: TRBJ1-1
v_call: TRBV27
cdr3_nt: TGTGCCAGCAGTCCCATGGGGGGTTACACTGAAGCTTTCTTT
cdr3_aa: CASSPMGGYTEAFF

d_call: NA
clone_size: NA
j_call: TRBJ1-6
v_call: TRBV7-9
cdr3_nt: TGTGCCAGCAGTCCAAGACTGAACTCACCCCTCCACTTT
cdr3_aa: CASSPRLNSPLHF

d_call: TRBD2
clone_size: NA
j_call: TRBJ2-7
v_call: TRBV6-6
cdr3_nt: TGTGCCAGCAGTTACGGGGAGGGCTACGAGCAGTACTTC
cdr3_aa: CASSYGEGYEQYF

d_call: TRBD1
clone_size: NA
j_call: TRBJ2-7
v_call: TRBV11-2
cdr3_nt: TGTGCCAGCAGGGGTACAGGGGGCGAAGACGAGCAGTACTTC
cdr3_aa: CASRGTGGEDEQYF

d_call: NA
clone_size: NA
j_call: TRBJ2-1
v_call: TRBV9
cdr3_nt: TGTGCCAGCAGCCCCCCCCGGCAGCAGGCTCTGTTCTTC
cdr3_aa: CASSPPRQQALFF

d_call: NA
clone_size: NA
j_call: TRBJ2-7
v_call: TRBV5-5
cdr3_nt: TGTGCCAGCAGCGTGACAGGCAAGGGCTCCTACGAGCAGTACTTC
cdr3_aa: CASSVTGKGSYEQYF

d_call: NA
clone_size: NA
j_call: TRBJ2-7
v_call: TRBV14
cdr3_nt: TGTGCCAGCAGCCACAATACTGACATATCCTACGAGCAGTACTTC
cdr3_aa: CASSHNTDISYEQYF

d_call: NA
clone_size: NA
j_call: TRBJ1-2
v_call: TRBV6-6
cdr3_nt: TGTGCCAGCAGACCAGGTGTGGGCTATGGCTACACCTTC
cdr3_aa: CASRPGVGYGYTF

d_call: NA
clone_size: NA
j_call: TRBJ1-2
v_call: TRBV15
cdr3_nt: TGTGCCACCAGCAGACCGGCAGGTGGTTTCTCGGATGGCTACACCTTC
cdr3_aa: CATSRPAGGFSDGYTF

d_call: TRBD1
clone_size: NA
j_call: TRBJ2-2
v_call: TRBV20-1
cdr3_nt: TGCAGTAGAGGGGGCAGCGGGGAGCTGTTTTTT
cdr3_aa: CSRGGSGELFF

d_call: NA
clone_size: NA
j_call: TRBJ2-1
v_call: TRBV5-4
cdr3_nt: TGTGCCAGCAGCTTGGGGGGGCGGAACAATGAGCAGTTCTTC
cdr3_aa: CASSLGGRNNEQFF

d_call: TRBD1
clone_size: NA
j_call: TRBJ2-2
v_call: TRBV27
cdr3_nt: TGTGCCAGCAGTGATTCCGACAGGGCGGACACCGGGGAGCTGTTTTTT
cdr3_aa: CASSDSDRADTGELFF

d_call: TRBD2
clone_size: NA
j_call: TRBJ2-3
v_call: TRBV11-2
cdr3_nt: TGTGCCAGCAGCTTAGCATCTTGGCTAGCGGGAGCAGATACGCAGTATTTT
cdr3_aa: CASSLASWLAGADTQYF

d_call: TRBD1
clone_size: NA
j_call: TRBJ2-7
v_call: TRBV5-1
cdr3_nt: TGCGCCAGCAGCTCCGGGACAGGGGCCTACGAGCAGTACTTC
cdr3_aa: CASSSGTGAYEQYF

d_call: TRBD2
clone_size: NA
j_call: TRBJ2-1
v_call: TRBV18
cdr3_nt: TGTGCCAGCTCACCATCTAGCGGACGCTCCTACAATGAGCAGTTCTTC
cdr3_aa: CASSPSSGRSYNEQFF

d_call: TRBD1
clone_size: NA
j_call: TRBJ1-2
v_call: TRBV18
cdr3_nt: TGTGCCAGCTCACCCTGGACAGGGGGGATCTATGGCTACACCTTC
cdr3_aa: CASSPWTGGIYGYTF

d_call: TRBD2
clone_size: NA
j_call: TRBJ2-1
v_call: TRBV19
cdr3_nt: TGTGCCAGTAGTACAAAACTAGCGGCCTACAATGAGCAGTTCTTC
cdr3_aa: CASSTKLAAYNEQFF

d_call: NA
clone_size: NA
j_call: TRBJ2-3
v_call: TRBV18
cdr3_nt: TGTGCCAGCTCACCCCTAGTGTCAGATACGCAGTATTTT
cdr3_aa: CASSPLVSDTQYF

d_call: TRBD2
clone_size: NA
j_call: TRBJ2-3
v_call: TRBV27
cdr3_nt: TGTGCCAGCAGTTCCCCGGGGGGTATAGATACGCAGTATTTT
cdr3_aa: CASSSPGGIDTQYF